This is a list of T cell receptor beta chains from one sample in a study of blood T cell repertoires in COVID-19. The data were produced by immunoSEQ multiplex PCR, yet TCRdb's version contains in-frame clones alone and is incomplete. The sample includes roughly 180,000 clones, more than 75% of them seen just once. The sequencing sample was made of peripheral blood. The receptors originated from a woman aged 45-59 years with active or convalescent COVID-19. The CDR3 runs from the conserved cysteine through the conserved F or W. Each record gives: V gene, clone size, J gene, D gene, CDR3 protein, CDR3 DNA. The D gene is left open where the match is weak. Size values are once, few and many counts, or a class for expanded clones, and some rows have none.

>TRBV7-2|-|TRBJ1-1|TRBD1
CASSFTGQHSGGTEAFF
TGTGCCAGCAGCTTCACCGGACAGCATTCAGGGGGTACTGAAGCTTTCTTT
>TRBV6-2/TRBV6-3|-|TRBJ2-7|-
CASSYARAYEQYF
TGTGCCAGCAGTTATGCCAGGGCCTACGAGCAGTACTTC
>TRBV19|-|TRBJ2-3|TRBD2
CASSMWGGSTDTQYF
TGTGCCAGTAGTATGTGGGGGGGGAGCACAGATACGCAGTATTTT
>TRBV5-4|-|TRBJ2-1|TRBD2
CASSLNSGRVGEQFF
TGTGCCAGCAGCTTGAATAGCGGGAGGGTAGGTGAGCAGTTCTTC
>TRBV7-2|-|TRBJ2-6|TRBD1
CASSSKGQGSTGANVLTF
TGTGCCAGCAGCTCCAAGGGACAGGGTTCTACTGGGGCCAACGTCCTGACTTTC
>TRBV6-5|once|TRBJ2-7|TRBD1
CASSWTGGYEQYF
TGTGCCAGCAGTTGGACAGGGGGCTACGAGCAGTACTTC
>TRBV2|-|TRBJ2-7|TRBD1
CASRRDRDSYEQYF
TGTGCCAGCAGGCGGGACAGGGACTCCTACGAGCAGTACTTC
>TRBV28|few|TRBJ1-3|-
CASNPDKGQISGNTIYF
TGTGCCAGCAACCCCGATAAAGGACAGATCTCTGGAAACACCATATATTTT
>TRBV28|-|TRBJ1-5|-
CASSFHTNQPQHF
TGTGCCAGCAGTTTCCACACCAATCAGCCCCAGCATTTT
>TRBV2|-|TRBJ1-2|-
CASSEGHVYGYTF
TGTGCCAGCAGTGAGGGCCACGTCTATGGCTACACCTTC
>TRBV6-5|-|TRBJ1-1|TRBD1
CAIAPGGRTEAFF
TGTGCCATCGCCCCAGGGGGACGAACTGAAGCTTTCTTT
>TRBV4-2|once|TRBJ2-5|TRBD1
CASSQDGALGQGSPTETQYF
TGTGCCAGCAGCCAAGATGGTGCTTTGGGACAGGGGTCACCAACGGAGACCCAGTACTTC
>TRBV28|-|TRBJ1-3|-
CATYTGSGNTIYF
TGTGCCACCTATACAGGGTCCGGGAACACCATATATTTT
>TRBV4-1|-|TRBJ1-2|TRBD1
CASSQDKDRGYGYTF
TGCGCCAGCAGCCAAGATAAGGACAGGGGCTATGGCTACACCTTC
>TRBV28|-|TRBJ2-1|TRBD2
CASRWTSVYNEQFF
TGTGCCAGCAGATGGACTAGCGTATACAATGAGCAGTTCTTC
>TRBV28|few|TRBJ1-1|TRBD1
CASVNRGPRGTEAFF
TGTGCCAGCGTAAACAGGGGGCCTCGCGGCACTGAAGCTTTCTTT